This TCR beta chain was recovered during a study of control samples from healthy donors and cancer patients. This CDR3 is built from 15 residues. Trimming cost V 3 bases and J 3 bases; bases outside gene matches: 7. Per the germline V gene, CDR1 is KGHSH and CDR2 is LQKENI. In its sample, this clone was seen a few times. Sequencing was performed with immunoSEQ multiplex PCR; in TCRdb, only in-frame clones are kept and a portion is missing. The sample includes some 40,000 clones, around four fifths seen only once; the top ten take 20% to 25%. The clonotype was recovered from an older woman with lung cancer. Source material: PBMCs. This chain connects TRBV18 to TRBJ2-7; 8 nucleotides match TRBD1. CDR3 nucleotides: TGTGCCAGCTCACCGGGACAGGACCTCCTCTACGAGCAGTACTTC. Translated, it gives CASSPGQDLLYEQYF.